Listed here is a single T cell receptor beta chain. This specimen comes from a study of blood T cell repertoires in COVID-19. For the study at large: The United States, Italy and Spain provided the acute and convalescent COVID-19 samples.

Sequencing was performed with immunoSEQ multiplex PCR; in TCRdb, only in-frame clones are kept and a portion is missing. This sample carries more than 100,000 clones, under 90% of them seen once, and the ten largest clones take 8% to 9.5%. The germline V gene has CDR1 WNHNN and CDR2 SYGVQD (reference sequence). The CDR3 covers 15 residues. J was trimmed by 5 bases and V by 9 bases; bases with no gene match: 10. The V gene is TRBV10-1, the J gene TRBJ2-5; TRBD1 matches at 12 bases. This TCR was sampled from a woman aged 60-75 years with active or convalescent COVID-19. The sample taken for sequencing was peripheral blood. The CDR3 DNA sequence: TGCGCCAGGGGCCGGGACAGGGGGCAGCAGGAGACCCAGTACTTC. Protein: CARGRDRGQQETQYF.